The 19 T cell receptor beta chains below all came from one sample that was sequenced in a study of technical replicates of blood from a handful of donors (dated by TCRdb to 2016 to 2017). Preparation of the library involved the immunoSEQ multiplex PCR assay. Not all clones reach the TCRdb copy of this immuneACCESS table, which keeps in-frame sequences only. Checked studies attribute under half of the gap to unresolved V genes and leave the rest unexplained. Present in this sample are tens of thousands of clones, approximately 95% of which were seen just once. Of the sample, 0.36% falls within the top ten clones. The sequenced sample was T cells isolated from PBMCs. The receptors stem from a human donor in good health.

J is TRBJ2-3 and V is TRBV7-2, with 15 bases identical to TRBD2. The CDR3 consists of 16 residues. Per the germline V gene, CDR1 is SGHTA and CDR2 is FQGNSA. The V segment lost 5 bases and the J segment 5 bases; nucleotides outside the gene matches: 5. The CDR3 spells CASSRGLAGGVDTQYF. The CDR3 coding sequence is TGTGCCAGCAGCAGAGGACTAGCGGGAGGGGTAGATACGCAGTATTTT. Using reference TRBV7-2 and TRBJ2-3 for the parts outside the CDR3, the full variable domain is GAGVSQSPSNKVTEKGKDVELRCDPISGHTALYWYRQSLGQGLEFLIYFQGNSAPDKSGLPSDRFSAERTGGSVSTLTIQRTQQEDSAVYLCASSRGLAGGVDTQYFGPGTRLTVL.

The V gene is TRBV6-6, the J gene TRBJ2-6, with TRBD2 as a possible D gene (5 bases). Germline CDR1 and CDR2: MNHNY and SVGAGI (reference sequence). This CDR3 comprises 15 residues. V lost 7 bases and J 1 base, leaving 11 bases between the germline ends. CDR3 protein: CASTLLGSGANVLTF. CDR3 sequence (DNA): TGTGCCAGCACCTTACTAGGGTCTGGGGCCAACGTCCTGACTTTC.

This clone was seen just once. The V call is TRBV29-1, the J call TRBJ2-7; 9 bases match TRBD2. Trimming at V came to 1 base and at J to 13 bases, leaving 8 bases not matched to a gene. Germline CDR1 SQVTM, CDR2 ANQGSEA. This CDR3 is built from 12 residues. CDR3 sequence reads: CSVEGLAGRIYF. The CDR3 bases are TGCAGCGTTGAAGGCCTAGCGGGACGTATCTACTTC.

The genes are TRBV30 and TRBJ1-1, with 9 positions matching TRBD1. The CDR3 covers 17 residues. Germline CDR1 and CDR2: GTSNPN and SVGIG (reference sequence). The CDR3 sequence is CAIMGDREPSGYTEAFF. The CDR3 DNA follows: TGTGCGATTATGGGGGACAGGGAACCGTCCGGCTACACTGAAGCTTTCTTT.

In DNA form, the CDR3 reads TGTGCCAGCAGAGAGACAGGGATGGACTATGGCTACACCTTC. Residues: CASRETGMDYGYTF. The chain employs TRBV25-1 and TRBJ1-2; TRBD1 matches at 7 bases. With 6 bases clipped from V and 3 bases from J, the junction kept 7 bases outside the gene matches. This CDR3 region has 14 residues. The germline gives CDR1 MGHDK, CDR2 SYGVNS.

V usage is TRBV2 and J usage is TRBJ2-7, with 10 bases that match TRBD2. V lost 4 bases, J lost 7 bases, and 7 bases stayed unmatched. The CDR3 spans 14 residues. In germline, CDR1 is SNHLY, CDR2 FYNNEI. In DNA, the CDR3 is TGTGCCAGCAGTGGGCTAGCGGGAGTCATTGAGCAGTACTTC. Protein product: CASSGLAGVIEQYF.

The gene calls are TRBV27 and TRBJ2-3, with TRBD2 identical over 7 bases. The CDR3 runs 19 residues. CDR1 is MNHEY and CDR2 is SMNVEV in the germline V gene (reference sequence). V shed 0 bases and J 5 bases; nucleotides not matched to a gene: 17. The CDR3 DNA reads TGTGCCAGCAGTTTATCGGGCGGCGGGAGAGGGGATAGGATAGATACGCAGTATTTT. It yields the protein CASSLSGGGRGDRIDTQYF.

V and J are TRBV5-1 and TRBJ2-7, with 10 bases identical to TRBD2. J gave up 5 bases and V 2 bases, and 10 bases lay outside the gene matches. CDR3 size: 16 residues. Germline lookup yields CDR1 SGHRS and CDR2 YFSETQ. The CDR3: CASSFPSAGGPHEQYF. In DNA, the CDR3 is TGCGCCAGCAGCTTTCCCTCAGCGGGAGGGCCCCACGAGCAGTACTTC.

This clone showed up just once. The V gene is TRBV10-1, the J gene TRBJ2-5; 7 bases are a match to TRBD1. The J segment lost 9 bases and the V segment lost 6 bases, leaving 13 bases of the junction unmatched. The germline gives CDR1 WNHNN, CDR2 SYGVQD (reference sequence). The CDR3 is 14 amino acids. CDR3: CASSADRAPVAQYF. CDR3 sequence (DNA): TGCGCCAGCAGCGCTGACAGGGCCCCCGTGGCCCAGTACTTC.

This chain links TRBV5-1 with TRBJ2-7, with D perhaps matching TRBD2 (6 bases). The CDR3 consists of 15 residues. V shed 4 bases and J shed 2 bases, with 16 bases lying between them. Germline CDR1 and CDR2: SGHRS and YFSETQ. DNA for the CDR3: TGCGCCAGCAGCGTATCCCGGGAGTATACCTACGAGCAGTACTTC. Protein product: CASSVSREYTYEQYF.

The genes are TRBV11-2 and TRBJ2-7; weak D call: TRBD1 (6 bases). Germline CDR1 is SGHAT and CDR2 is FQNNGV. V lost 0 bases and J 2 bases, leaving 11 bases between the germline ends. The CDR3 spans 15 residues. DNA of the CDR3: TGTGCCAGCAGCTTAGAACAGGGTCCCACCTACGAGCAGTACTTC. Protein: CASSLEQGPTYEQYF.

This chain uses TRBV5-1 with TRBJ1-2; 7 bases agree with TRBD1. V was pared by 2 bases and J by 6 bases, with 7 bases of the junction left unmatched. The CDR3 runs to 14 residues. CDR1 and CDR2 from the germline V gene are SGHRS and YFSETQ. The CDR3 sequence is CASSLGGASHGYTF. The CDR3 DNA sequence: TGCGCCAGCAGCTTAGGGGGCGCATCCCATGGCTACACCTTC. The entire variable domain, with the rest obtained from reference TRBV5-1 and TRBJ1-2, is as follows: KAGVTQTPRYLIKTRGQQVTLSCSPISGHRSVSWYQQTPGQGLQFLFEYFSETQRNKGNFPGRFSGRQFSNSRSEMNVSTLELGDSALYLCASSLGGASHGYTFGSGTRLTVV.

The genes are TRBV21-1 and TRBJ2-1; TRBD2, the table's D call, lacks a check against the DNA. TRBV21-1 is labeled a pseudogene. The CDR3 extends over 21 amino acids. The CDR3 DNA is TGTGCCAGCAGCAACAAAGACAGGGCCACTAGCGGGAGAGGGTTCTACAATGAGCAGTTCTTC. It is translated as CASSNKDRATSGRGFYNEQFF.

The chain joins TRBV5-6 to TRBJ1-2, with 8 bases aligning to TRBD1. The germline gives CDR1 SGHDT, CDR2 YYEEEE. V was pared by 4 bases and J by 3 bases, with 5 bases of the junction left unmatched. The CDR3 length is 14 residues. CDR3 residues: CASSPQGGYYGYTF. The DNA for the CDR3 is TGTGCCAGCAGCCCACAGGGGGGTTACTATGGCTACACCTTC.

This chain uses TRBV28 with TRBJ1-5; the match to TRBD1 covers 9 bases. V lost 5 bases to trimming and J lost 4 bases; unmatched junction nucleotides: 6. The germline V gene encodes CDR1 MDHEN and CDR2 SYDVKM. This CDR3 has 15 amino acids. In nucleotides, the CDR3 is TGTGCCAGCAGTGAACCTGGACAGGGGAATCAGCCCCAGCATTTT. Protein product: CASSEPGQGNQPQHF.

The rearrangement links TRBV19 to TRBJ2-1, with 12 bases identical to TRBD2. V shed 8 bases, J shed 4 bases, and the junction held 9 bases outside the gene matches. The CDR3 runs 16 residues. The germline CDR1 and CDR2 sequences are LNHDA and SQIVND (reference sequence). The CDR3 DNA is TGTGCCAGTGCTTCTCTAACTAGCGGGAGGTACAATGAGCAGTTCTTC. Translation: CASASLTSGRYNEQFF.

This clone was counted a few times. The chain is built from TRBV18 and TRBJ1-2, with D possibly being TRBD1 (5 bases). Germline V gene data show CDR1 as KGHSH and CDR2 as LQKENI. The CDR3 spans 17 residues. Between the trimmed V and J ends, which lost 3 bases and 8 bases, there was a span of 25 bases. This CDR3 is CASSPFSPGPSTSGYTF. CDR3 DNA sequence: TGTGCCAGCTCACCTTTTTCTCCGGGACCGTCGACTAGCGGCTACACCTTC. Based on the CDR3 plus reference TRBV18 and TRBJ1-2, the full variable domain is NAGVMQNPRHLVRRRGQEARLRCSPMKGHSHVYWYRQLPEEGLKFMVYLQKENIIDESGMPKERFSAEFPKEGPSILRIQQVVRGDSAAYFCASSPFSPGPSTSGYTFGSGTRLTVV.

V gene TRBV27 combines with J gene TRBJ2-1; 9 bases match TRBD1. V trimming: 8 bases; J trimming: 6 bases; junction bases outside the gene matches: 5. The CDR3 length is 13 residues. The V gene's germline CDR1 is MNHEY and CDR2 SMNVEV (reference sequence). CDR3 DNA sequence: TGTGCCAGCGGGACAGGGACGTTCAATGAGCAGTTCTTC. This gives the protein CASGTGTFNEQFF.

The chain carries TRBV30 and TRBJ2-3, with 8 nucleotides matching TRBD2. J was trimmed by 3 bases and V by 7 bases; bases with no gene match: 9. Germline CDR1 is GTSNPN and CDR2 is SVGIG (reference sequence). This CDR3 is built from 14 residues. CDR3 amino acids: CASQKSGSTDTQYF. The CDR3 region has the DNA TGTGCCTCCCAAAAGAGCGGGAGTACAGATACGCAGTATTTT.